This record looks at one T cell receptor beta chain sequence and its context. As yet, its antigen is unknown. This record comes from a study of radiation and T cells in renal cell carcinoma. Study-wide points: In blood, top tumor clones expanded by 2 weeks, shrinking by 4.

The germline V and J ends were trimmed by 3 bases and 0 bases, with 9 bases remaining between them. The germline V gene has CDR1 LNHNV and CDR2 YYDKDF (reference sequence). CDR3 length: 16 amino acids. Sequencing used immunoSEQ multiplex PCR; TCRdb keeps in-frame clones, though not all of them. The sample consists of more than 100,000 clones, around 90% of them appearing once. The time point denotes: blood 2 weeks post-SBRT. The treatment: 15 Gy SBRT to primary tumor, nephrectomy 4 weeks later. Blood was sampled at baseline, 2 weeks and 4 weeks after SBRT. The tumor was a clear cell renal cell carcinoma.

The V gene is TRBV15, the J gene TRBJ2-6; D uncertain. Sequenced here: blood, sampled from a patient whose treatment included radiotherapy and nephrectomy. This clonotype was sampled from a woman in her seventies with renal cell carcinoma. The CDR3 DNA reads TGTGCCACCAGCAGGAAAGGCAACTCTGGGGCCAACGTCCTGACTTTC. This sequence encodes CATSRKGNSGANVLTF.